A single sample is the source of the 16 T cell receptor beta chains below, sequenced in a study of blood T cell repertoires in COVID-19. Only in-frame clones appear in the TCRdb table, and some are missing; sequencing was by immunoSEQ multiplex PCR. The table lists roughly 280,000 clones, around 90% of them singletons. What was sequenced was peripheral blood. Receptor source: a man aged 50 or older with acute or convalescent COVID-19.

The chain's CDR3 is CASSPIDGVGNEQFF. The CDR3 DNA reads as TGTGCCAGCTCACCAATCGACGGGGTCGGGAATGAGCAGTTCTTC. The rearrangement uses TRBV18 and TRBJ2-1; weak D call: TRBD2 (5 bases). Per the germline V gene, CDR1 is KGHSH and CDR2 is LQKENI. The V gene lost 2 bases and the J gene lost 7 bases, with 15 bases spanning the gap. The CDR3 is 15 amino acids.

This chain links TRBV9 with TRBJ2-2, with 12 bases lining up with TRBD2. Germline V gene lookup returns CDR1 SGDLS and CDR2 YYNGEE. The CDR3 length is 15 residues. Trimming at V came to 7 bases and at J to 6 bases, leaving 7 bases not matched to a gene. CDR3 loop: CASGLAGGHPGELFF. The CDR3 coding sequence is TGTGCCAGCGGGCTAGCGGGGGGGCACCCCGGGGAGCTGTTTTTT.

In its sample, this clone was seen once. DNA of the CDR3: TGTGCCAGCAGCGTAGACCTCGCAGGGGCTAACTATGGCTACACCTTC. This gives the protein CASSVDLAGANYGYTF. The genes are TRBV9 and TRBJ1-2; D is perhaps TRBD1 (6 bases). Trimming took off 0 bases at V and 0 bases at J, with 12 bases between the two ends. The CDR3 covers 16 residues. In germline, CDR1 is SGDLS, CDR2 YYNGEE.

J is TRBJ2-1 and V is TRBV7-3; 10 nucleotides match TRBD2. Unmatched junction bases numbered 3, after V lost 1 base and J lost 0 bases. The CDR3 runs to 17 residues. Per germline, CDR1 SGHTA and CDR2 FQGTGA. CDR3 nucleotides: TGTGCCAGCAGCTTAATTAGCGGGGGGTTCTCCTACAATGAGCAGTTCTTC. Amino acids: CASSLISGGFSYNEQFF.

About this clone itself: The same CDR3 arises from other DNA sequences in this sample as well. This chain joins TRBV5-1 and TRBJ1-5, with D unresolved. This CDR3 has 14 residues. CDR1 SGHRS and CDR2 YFSETQ come from the germline V gene. Trimming took 0 bases from V and 6 from J, leaving 10 bases between them. This CDR3 reads CASSLEGGVQPQHF. The DNA of the CDR3 is TGCGCCAGCAGCTTGGAAGGCGGAGTTCAGCCCCAGCATTTT.

This clone showed up just once. The gene calls are TRBV3-1 (or the pseudogene TRBV3-2) and TRBJ2-3, with 8 bases that match TRBD1. From germline, CDR1 is LGHDT and CDR2 YNNKEL (reference sequence). The CDR3 loop spans 19 amino acids. The ends lost 4 bases at V and 0 bases at J; junction bases unmatched: 15. CDR3 sequence: CASSPHPLAGGSSTDTQYF. CDR3 sequence (DNA): TGTGCCAGCAGCCCACACCCGCTAGCAGGGGGCAGCAGCACAGATACGCAGTATTTT.

The chain employs TRBV20-1 and TRBJ2-1, with unresolved D. This CDR3 is 13 amino acids long. Germline assignment: CDR1 DFQATT and CDR2 SNEGSKA (reference sequence). With 3 bases removed from V and 2 bases from J, the gap between germline ends came to 8 bases. CDR3 residues: CSASQDTYNEQFF. DNA for the CDR3: TGCAGTGCTAGTCAAGACACCTACAATGAGCAGTTCTTC.

The V call is TRBV6-6, the J call TRBJ2-6; D gene unclear. Trimming stripped 6 bases from V and 0 bases from J, with 12 bases between. Per the germline V gene, CDR1 is MNHNY and CDR2 is SVGAGI (reference sequence). The CDR3 has 16 residues. The CDR3 DNA follows: TGTGCCAGCAGCCTTCGACACCCCTCTGGGGCCAACGTCCTGACTTTC. Its protein product is CASSLRHPSGANVLTF.

This chain links TRBV6-6 with TRBJ2-5; D possibly corresponds to TRBD2 (8 bases). The germline V gene encodes CDR1 MNHNY and CDR2 SVGAGI (reference sequence). The CDR3 is made up of 17 amino acids. V lost 5 bases to trimming and J lost 4 bases, with 23 bases between them. CDR3 region: CASSPGLARGWGETQYF. DNA of the CDR3: TGTGCCAGCAGTCCCGGACTAGCCAGGGGGTGGGGAGAGACCCAGTACTTC.

The chain couples TRBV27 to TRBJ1-1; 7 bases match TRBD1. Germline lookup yields CDR1 MNHEY and CDR2 SMNVEV (reference sequence). The CDR3 loop spans 16 amino acids. Unmatched junction bases numbered 11, after V lost 6 bases and J lost 1 base. The CDR3, as DNA: TGTGCCAGCAGACACCACAGGGGAGATACGAACACTGAAGCTTTCTTT. Encoded protein: CASRHHRGDTNTEAFF.

This rearrangement joins TRBV5-1 to TRBJ2-1, with 7 nucleotides matching TRBD2. The CDR3 is 15 amino acids. V shed 0 bases and J 5 bases; nucleotides not matched to a gene: 5. Germline V lookup: CDR1 SGHRS, CDR2 YFSETQ. CDR3 loop: CASSLVSSGDNEQFF. Here the CDR3 DNA reads TGCGCCAGCAGCTTGGTTTCTAGCGGAGACAATGAGCAGTTCTTC.

The rearrangement joins TRBV19 to TRBJ2-5; D gene unclear. Looked up from germline, CDR1 is LNHDA and CDR2 is SQIVND (reference sequence). V lost 3 bases to trimming and J lost 1 base, with 6 bases between them. This CDR3 has 13 amino acids. The CDR3 DNA is TGTGCCAGTAGTATCGGTACCCAAGAGACCCAGTACTTC. Translating it yields CASSIGTQETQYF.

This clone came up a few times. The chain links TRBV3-1 (or the pseudogene TRBV3-2) to TRBJ1-6; D gene unclear. The germline V and J ends were trimmed by 4 bases and 4 bases, with 8 bases remaining between them. The CDR3 has 14 residues. The germline V gene encodes CDR1 LGHDT and CDR2 YNNKEL (reference sequence). The CDR3 bases are TGTGCCAGCAGCCTACAGACGTATAATTCACCCCTCCACTTT. It translates to CASSLQTYNSPLHF.

In this sample, this clone turned up many times. The chain combines TRBV19 with TRBJ2-5; 7 bases fit TRBD1. The CDR3 consists of 15 residues. Germline CDR1 and CDR2: LNHDA and SQIVND (reference sequence). Germline trimming cut 6 bases from V and 0 bases from J; bases unmatched to any gene: 7. For the CDR3, the DNA is TGTGCCAGTAGGCCCGGGACAGTGTACCAAGAGACCCAGTACTTC. It yields the protein CASRPGTVYQETQYF.

The chain is built from TRBV19 and TRBJ2-3; D may be TRBD1 (5 bases). The germline gives CDR1 LNHDA, CDR2 SQIVND (reference sequence). Trimming stripped 6 bases from V and 3 bases from J, with 13 bases between. The CDR3 totals 14 residues. The CDR3 spells CASSQVGETDTQYF. CDR3 DNA sequence: TGTGCCAGTAGCCAGGTAGGGGAAACAGATACGCAGTATTTT.

The chain carries TRBV18 and TRBJ2-3, with TRBD2 identical over 7 bases. V shed 5 bases and J 2 bases; nucleotides not matched to a gene: 10. CDR1 and CDR2 from the germline V gene are KGHSH and LQKENI. The length of the CDR3 is 16 residues. CDR3: CASSSPSGPSTDTQYF. In nucleotides, the CDR3 is TGTGCCAGCTCATCCCCTAGCGGCCCTTCCACAGATACGCAGTATTTT.